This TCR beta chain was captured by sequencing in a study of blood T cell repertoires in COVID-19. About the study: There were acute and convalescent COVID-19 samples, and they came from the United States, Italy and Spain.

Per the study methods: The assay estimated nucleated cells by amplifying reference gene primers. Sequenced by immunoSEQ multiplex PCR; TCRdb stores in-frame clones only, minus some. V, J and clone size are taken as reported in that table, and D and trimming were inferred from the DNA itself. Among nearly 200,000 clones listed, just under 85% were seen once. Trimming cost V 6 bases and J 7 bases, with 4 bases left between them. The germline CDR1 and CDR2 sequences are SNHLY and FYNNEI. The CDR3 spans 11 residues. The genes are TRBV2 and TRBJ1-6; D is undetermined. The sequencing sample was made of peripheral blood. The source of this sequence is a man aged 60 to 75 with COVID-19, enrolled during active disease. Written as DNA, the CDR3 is TGTGCCAGCAGACAGAATTCACCCCTCCACTTT. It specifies CASRQNSPLHF.